The sequence of this TCR beta chain was determined in a study of blood T cells in healthy people across ages (dated by TCRdb to the mid-2010s). Context from the whole study: In model experiments, template switching captured roughly one uniquely barcoded TCR beta cDNA molecule for every two T cells. Using deep sequencing normalized with unique cDNA molecular identifiers, the study measured how TCR beta repertoire diversity changes with age. Four age groups were formed from the donors: young (average about 15 years), middle-aged (approximately 42), aged (roughly 58) and long-lived (around 82). Donors of different ages were randomly distributed across sequencing lanes to avoid experimental bias. Two additional independent replicas of 1 million unique cDNA reads from the same blood draw were analyzed for two donors (one aged 18 to 29 and one aged 80 or older).

The library was obtained by 5' RACE. Sequenced on an Illumina HiSeq 2500. A second PCR of roughly 6 to 11 cycles was run with a J-beta primer mix and a sample-barcoded 5' primer. A unique molecular identifier was introduced onto each TCR beta cDNA molecule by a template-switch 5' adaptor carrying 12 random nucleotides. At least 3 million CDR3-containing paired-end reads were obtained from each sample. First-strand cDNA was synthesized from all RNA with the Mint cDNA synthesis kit, primed by a TRBC-specific oligonucleotide. Following uracil-DNA glycosylase treatment, all cDNA underwent a first 18-cycle PCR with the universal primers M1SS and BC2_uni_R. Per the original workflow: Each sample was normalized by randomly selecting 1 million high-quality reads, each carrying a distinct molecular identifier. Reads with shared molecular identifiers were discarded instead of being binned into consensus sequences. CDR3 identification, clonotype clustering and error correction used MiTCR with a Q25 quality threshold and the strictest error-elimination algorithm. A nonparametric unseen species model using Euler transformation provided a lower-bound estimate of total TCR beta diversity. TCRdb reprocessed the public reads (quality trimming at Q25 with fastp, clone calling with MiXCR) and kept in-frame beta chains. Each entry merges the rows of one CDR3 protein and shows their most common DNA and genes. The V and J calls were not made by the authors but by TCRdb's processing. The sample records approximately 600,000 distinct CDR3 sequences, roughly three fifths of which are singletons. Over 35% of the sample belongs to the ten largest clones.

The study at large found these results: Bulk unsorted PBMC profiling prevented conclusive comparison of naive and antigen-experienced compartments. Donor CMV infection status was unknown, potentially confounding age-related changes in expanded clonotypes. Compared with the aged group, the long-lived group had more naive CD4+ T cells, fewer expanded clones and increased TCR diversity, a pattern suggesting age selection. As age increased, observed TCR beta diversity per million T cells dropped in a roughly linear way, and a significant reduction was already evident by age 40. Observed TCR beta diversity correlated strongly with the percentage of naive T cells measured by flow cytometry. Estimates of total diversity based on one million sequenced T cells were regarded as lower bounds and as underestimates.

The CDR3 spans 15 residues, from the cysteine through the phenylalanine. Only CDR3 DNA remains: 45 bases, in frame from the first base. Compared with germline, V lacks 4 bases and J lacks 3 bases; bases without a gene match: 5. CDR1 SGHRS and CDR2 YFSETQ are derived from the germline V gene. Donors were about 36 systemically healthy Caucasian individuals from Russia aged roughly 6 to 90 years. Around 10 milliliters of peripheral blood were collected from each donor into EDTA-treated Vacutainer tubes. PBMCs were isolated by Ficoll-Paque density-gradient centrifugation, with at least 6 million obtained per sample. Trizol reagent was used to extract total RNA from PBMCs, with at least 5.5 micrograms per sample. The percentages of naive CD45RAhigh/CD27high T cells were determined by flow cytometry on a PBMC aliquot from every donor. As to this clonotype: Its antigen is still unknown. It has no much larger one-base neighbor in the sample; base qualities were not kept.

The chain couples TRBV5-1 to TRBJ2-1; TRBD1 matches 9 bases in the middle. Sequenced input: blood. The clonotype originates from a man between 60 and 70 years old in good health. The CDR3: CASSNGQGNYNEQFF. The DNA is TGCGCCAGCAGCAACGGACAGGGGAACTACAATGAGCAGTTCTTC.